The 27 T cell receptor beta chains in this list originate from one sample, sequenced in a study of human T cells and chemical hapten exposure. TCRdb used MiXCR to reprocess the RACE reads, holding one entry per CDR3 protein. Among tens of thousands of distinct CDR3 sequences listed, about 10% were seen once. Time point denoted: pre-sensitization, week 0. Treatment here: therapeutic diphenylcyclopropenone sensitization with weekly scalp DPC. The sequencing here drew on whole blood, taken in connection with sensitization to the hapten diphenylcyclopropenone (DPC). These receptors all stem from a man aged 25 to 40 with alopecia areata. Some clones in this sample may be carry-over from other donors' samples.

This clonotype appeared many times. The V and J genes are TRBV5-6 and TRBJ2-1, with D hard to call. The CDR3 runs to 15 residues. V gave up 4 bases and J gave up 5 bases, with 16 bases separating them. Per germline, CDR1 SGHDT and CDR2 YYEEEE. This CDR3 is CASSQAGPADNEQFF. The CDR3 DNA reads TGTGCCAGCAGCCAAGCCGGCCCGGCGGACAATGAGCAGTTCTTC.

This clonotype was observed at least ten times. This chain joins TRBV2 and TRBJ2-1; tentative D call: TRBD1 (6 bases). Trimming removed 6 bases at V and 6 bases at J, with 9 bases between. CDR1 is SNHLY, CDR2 FYNNEI, per germline. CDR3 length: 12 residues. The CDR3 DNA reads as TGTGCCAGCAGCGAGACAGGCAATGAGCAGTTCTTC. Its translation: CASSETGNEQFF. Full variable domain (rest looked up from reference TRBV2 and TRBJ2-1): EPEVTQTPSHQVTQMGQEVILRCVPISNHLYFYWYRQILGQKVEFLVSFYNNEISEKSEIFDDQFSVERPDGSNFTLKIRSTKLEDSAMYFCASSETGNEQFFGPGTRLTVL.

The chain is built from TRBV29-1 and TRBJ2-7, with TRBD1 identical over 10 bases. The germline V gene encodes CDR1 SQVTM and CDR2 ANQGSEA. V was pared by 2 bases and J by 6 bases, with 7 bases of the junction left unmatched. The CDR3 contains 14 residues. The CDR3 reads CSVEPGTGVSEQYF. The CDR3 DNA is TGCAGCGTTGAACCCGGGACAGGGGTCTCCGAGCAGTACTTC.

This clonotype showed up just a few times. This chain joins TRBV20-1 and TRBJ1-2; 7 bases line up with TRBD1. Germline CDR1 DFQATT, CDR2 SNEGSKA (reference sequence). Losses at the gene ends were 5 bases for V and 4 bases for J; bases not matched to a gene: 13. The CDR3 runs to 15 residues. The CDR3 DNA reads TGCAGTGCTCGAACAGGGACAGTTTATGGCTATGGCTACACCTTC. It codes for CSARTGTVYGYGYTF.

This clonotype came up many times. The chain combines TRBV2 with TRBJ2-4; D not resolved. Germline assignment: CDR1 SNHLY and CDR2 FYNNEI. The CDR3 length is 14 residues. Trimming left V 10 bases short and J 5 bases short, with 18 bases between. The CDR3 DNA reads as TGTGCCACCAAAGGAGATTCCGGGCAAAACATTCAGTACTTC. It yields the protein CATKGDSGQNIQYF.

Ten or more counts support this clonotype. The chain carries TRBV5-1 and TRBJ2-2; 7 nucleotides line up with TRBD2. The germline V gene has CDR1 SGHRS and CDR2 YFSETQ. This CDR3 comprises 14 residues. Losses at the gene ends were 4 bases for V and 4 bases for J; bases not matched to a gene: 4. CDR3 loop: CASSPTSATGELFF. Here the CDR3 DNA reads TGCGCCAGCAGCCCTACTAGCGCCACCGGGGAGCTGTTTTTT.

This clonotype showed up many times. The chain has TRBV9 and TRBJ2-2, with TRBD1 matching 7 bases. The CDR3 sequence is 16 residues long. J gave up 6 bases and V 2 bases, and 10 bases lay outside the gene matches. CDR1 is SGDLS and CDR2 is YYNGEE in the germline V gene. The CDR3 bases are TGTGCCAGCAGCGTGGATCCAGGGGGTTCGGCCGGGGAGCTGTTTTTT. Protein sequence: CASSVDPGGSAGELFF.

This clonotype was observed many times. This chain links TRBV2 with TRBJ1-1; 8 positions agree with TRBD1. Germline trimming cut 10 bases from V and 5 bases from J; bases unmatched to any gene: 12. CDR1 and CDR2 (germline): SNHLY, FYNNEI. The CDR3 is 14 residues long. The CDR3 region is CAIPPWDRKTEAFF. DNA of the CDR3: TGTGCCATCCCTCCCTGGGACAGGAAGACTGAAGCTTTCTTT.

This clonotype appeared many times. The gene calls are TRBV5-1 and TRBJ1-5; D might be TRBD1 (5 bases). Germline V lookup: CDR1 SGHRS, CDR2 YFSETQ. V lost 0 bases and J 0 bases, leaving 10 bases between the germline ends. There are 16 residues in the CDR3. CDR3 bases: TGCGCCAGCAGCTTGGAAGGGGTGGATAGCAATCAGCCCCAGCATTTT. Protein: CASSLEGVDSNQPQHF.

The table lists this clonotype with many counts. This chain uses TRBV12-3 or TRBV12-4 with TRBJ1-5; D remains unclear. V gave up 6 bases and J gave up 0 bases, with 9 bases separating them. CDR3 length: 14 residues. CDR3 coding DNA: TGTGCCAGCAGCCTAGGGATTAGCAATCAGCCCCAGCATTTT. It codes for CASSLGISNQPQHF.

The chain combines TRBV4-2 with TRBJ1-5, with D perhaps matching TRBD1 (5 bases). Germline values: CDR1 LGHNA, CDR2 YNFKEQ. This CDR3 is 18 amino acids long. Trimming took off 1 base at V and 9 bases at J, with 25 bases between the two ends. The CDR3 reads CASSQGPVRDGIEGPQHF. The CDR3 nucleotides read TGTGCCAGCAGCCAAGGCCCAGTCCGGGACGGGATCGAAGGGCCCCAGCATTTT.

The table lists this clonotype with a few counts. V gene TRBV4-1 combines with J gene TRBJ2-1; D might be TRBD2 (5 bases). This CDR3 spans 15 amino acids. The V end lost 1 base, the J end lost 9 bases, and 16 bases lay between the germline ends. The germline CDR1 and CDR2 sequences are MGHRA and YSYEKL. The CDR3 here is CASSQASQAVTEQFF. In nucleotides, the CDR3 is TGCGCCAGCAGCCAAGCGTCCCAAGCGGTAACTGAGCAGTTCTTC.

V is TRBV18 and J is TRBJ1-3; D gene uncertain. V lost 1 base and J lost 5, with 12 bases in between. Germline V gene data show CDR1 as KGHSH and CDR2 as LQKENI. The CDR3 is 15 residues long. The CDR3 region is CASSPRGSSRNTIYF. CDR3 nucleotide sequence: TGTGCCAGCTCACCACGTGGGAGTAGCAGAAACACCATATATTTT.

The table lists this clonotype with many counts. The chain links TRBV4-3 to TRBJ2-4, with 11 bases fitting TRBD2. Germline CDR1 and CDR2: LGHNA and YSLEER. CDR3 length: 20 amino acids. V shed 0 bases, J shed 0 bases, and the junction held 10 bases outside the gene matches. DNA for the CDR3: TGCGCCAGCAGCCAAGAAATCTGGACTAGCGGGTCTGTAGCCAAAAACATTCAGTACTTC. Translated: CASSQEIWTSGSVAKNIQYF.

This clonotype came up many times. The genes are TRBV7-8 and TRBJ2-3; D might be TRBD1 or TRBD2, each matching 5 bases. CDR1 SGHVS and CDR2 FQNEAQ come from the germline V gene. V was clipped by 5 bases and J by 3 bases, with 21 bases between them. This CDR3 is 17 amino acids long. The CDR3 coding sequence is TGTGCCAGCAGCCCCGCCGGGACCCAGAGCTCTACAGATACGCAGTATTTT. It yields the protein CASSPAGTQSSTDTQYF.

This clonotype has only a few counts. The chain joins TRBV19 to TRBJ1-2, with TRBD1 as a possible D gene (5 bases). Trimming shortened V by 7 bases and J by 0 bases, and 12 bases separated the two germline ends. The CDR3 length is 14 residues. CDR1 LNHDA and CDR2 SQIVND come from the germline V gene (reference sequence). Here the CDR3 DNA reads TGTGCCAGTATTCACCAGGGAACTAACTATGGCTACACCTTC. Amino acids: CASIHQGTNYGYTF.

This clonotype came up many times. The chain combines TRBV12-3 or TRBV12-4 with TRBJ2-5, with 7 bases lining up with TRBD1. V was clipped by 1 base and J by 5 bases; unmatched bases: 7. This CDR3 has 15 amino acids. CDR3 sequence: CASSLGGGAWETQYF. CDR3 bases: TGTGCCAGCAGTTTAGGAGGGGGCGCGTGGGAGACCCAGTACTTC.

Only a few counts were recorded for this clonotype. DNA for the CDR3: TGTGCCAGCAGCTCAGGCAGCGGGAGGGTTGAGACCCAGTACTTC. This translates into CASSSGSGRVETQYF. The rearrangement uses TRBV11-3 and TRBJ2-5; TRBD2 aligns across 10 bases. In germline, CDR1 is SGHNT, CDR2 YENEEA. V gave up 4 bases and J gave up 5 bases; unmatched junction bases: 7. CDR3 length equals 15 residues.

This clonotype was counted ten times or more. The J gene is TRBJ2-6, the V gene TRBV18; no definite D call. The ends were cut back, 4 bases at V and 4 bases at J, with 5 bases in the middle. Germline assignment: CDR1 KGHSH and CDR2 LQKENI. The CDR3 totals 13 residues. The CDR3 sequence is CASSQYGANVLTF. The DNA for the CDR3 is TGTGCCAGCTCACAGTACGGGGCCAACGTCCTGACTTTC. Supplemented by reference TRBV18 and TRBJ2-6, the full variable domain reads NAGVMQNPRHLVRRRGQEARLRCSPMKGHSHVYWYRQLPEEGLKFMVYLQKENIIDESGMPKERFSAEFPKEGPSILRIQQVVRGDSAAYFCASSQYGANVLTFGAGSRLTVL.

This clonotype was detected a few times. This rearrangement joins TRBV20-1 to TRBJ1-3; D not resolved. This CDR3 has 11 residues. From germline, CDR1 is DFQATT and CDR2 SNEGSKA (reference sequence). V was shortened by 0 bases and J by 3 bases, with 0 bases between the two germline ends. This CDR3 reads CSARDGNTIYF. The CDR3 DNA is TGCAGTGCTAGAGATGGAAACACCATATATTTT.

J is TRBJ2-7 and V is TRBV5-1; D is perhaps TRBD1 (6 bases). The CDR3 covers 13 residues. CDR1 is SGHRS, CDR2 YFSETQ, per germline. V was clipped by 0 bases and J by 3 bases, with 7 bases between them. CDR3 residues: CASSLDRVYEQYF. In DNA, the CDR3 is TGCGCCAGCAGCTTGGACAGGGTCTACGAGCAGTACTTC.

This clonotype was seen repeatedly, ten times or more. The V and J genes are TRBV20-1 and TRBJ1-5; tentative D call: TRBD1 (5 bases). The germline V and J ends were trimmed by 3 bases and 8 bases, with 11 bases remaining between them. CDR1 and CDR2 from the germline V gene are DFQATT and SNEGSKA (reference sequence). This CDR3 region has 12 residues. This CDR3 is CSARTVVEPQHF. The CDR3 DNA is TGCAGTGCTAGGACAGTCGTAGAGCCCCAGCATTTT.

This clonotype has at least ten counts. CDR3 protein: CASSFQDGVKETQYF. DNA for the CDR3: TGTGCCAGCAGCTTTCAGGACGGCGTAAAAGAGACCCAGTACTTC. The chain employs TRBV7-6 and TRBJ2-5, with no clear D. The germline V gene encodes CDR1 SGHVS and CDR2 FNYEAQ. V was shortened by 3 bases and J by 3 bases, with 14 bases between the two germline ends. The CDR3 extends over 15 amino acids.

This clonotype was recorded a few times. V is TRBV14 and J is TRBJ1-1, with 7 nucleotides matching TRBD1. Germline V gene lookup returns CDR1 SGHDN and CDR2 FVKESK. The CDR3 totals 13 residues. Germline trimming cut 0 bases from V and 10 bases from J; bases unmatched to any gene: 5. In DNA, the CDR3 is TGTGCCAGCAGCCAAGATCTTAGGGGGCCAGCTTTCTTT. This sequence encodes CASSQDLRGPAFF.

This clonotype occurred a few times. The rearrangement links TRBV27 to TRBJ1-2; D is unresolved. The CDR3 sequence is 10 residues long. CDR1 is MNHEY, CDR2 SMNVEV, per germline (reference sequence). Trimming stripped 4 bases from V and 7 bases from J, with 4 bases between. The CDR3 bases are TGTGCCAGCAGTTGTCCTGGCTACACCTTC. Its translation is CASSCPGYTF.

This clonotype came up a few times. This rearrangement joins TRBV7-8 to TRBJ1-2, with D hard to call. CDR1 and CDR2 (germline): SGHVS, FQNEAQ. V gave up 5 bases and J gave up 4 bases, with 8 bases separating them. The CDR3 is made up of 12 amino acids. The CDR3 reads CASSTVGYGYTF. Here the CDR3 DNA reads TGTGCCAGCAGCACGGTTGGCTATGGCTACACCTTC.

CDR3 DNA: TGTGCCAGCAGTGAAGTAGCCTACGAGCAGTACTTC. It specifies CASSEVAYEQYF. The chain couples TRBV25-1 to TRBJ2-7, with D unclear. V was cut by 2 bases and J by 2 bases, with 4 bases left in between. The V gene's germline CDR1 is MGHDK and CDR2 SYGVNS. CDR3 size: 12 residues.